The 30 T cell receptor beta chains given below trace back to one sample, sequenced in a study of T-cell reconstitution after alpha-beta-depleted transplantation in children. Preparation of the TCRbeta library involved a method that used unique molecular identifiers. TCRdb itself ran the PCR reads through MiXCR, one entry per CDR3 protein. The sample lists 700,000 or so distinct CDR3 sequences, over 10% occurring once. Sequenced material: PBMCs, taken before TCRalphabeta/CD19-depleted stem cell transplant. The receptors derive from a girl aged 2 to 9 with congenital amegakaryocytic thrombocytopenia, due to receive a stem cell transplant.

This clonotype showed up just a few times. The chain carries TRBV7-9 and TRBJ1-1; a possible D gene is TRBD1 (6 bases). V lost 5 bases, J lost 5 bases, and 18 bases lay in between. The CDR3 has 15 amino acids. CDR1 is SEHNR and CDR2 is FQNEAQ in the germline V gene (reference sequence). The CDR3: CASSAQPTGRTEAFF. CDR3 sequence (DNA): TGTGCCAGCAGCGCTCAACCTACAGGGAGGACTGAAGCTTTCTTT.

The rearrangement links TRBV30 to TRBJ2-7; possibly TRBD2 for D (6 bases). The V end was cut by 0 bases, the J end by 4 bases, with 7 bases between. CDR1 and CDR2 from the germline V gene are GTSNPN and SVGIG (reference sequence). The length of the CDR3 is 12 residues. CDR3 loop: CAWSVRGYEQYF. As DNA, the CDR3 is TGTGCCTGGAGTGTTCGGGGGTACGAGCAGTACTTC. Together with reference TRBV30 and TRBJ2-7, the CDR3 gives the full variable domain: SQTIHQWPATLVQPVGSPLSLECTVEGTSNPNLYWYRQAAGRGLQLLFYSVGIGQISSEVPQNLSASRPQDRQFILSSKKLLLSDSGFYLCAWSVRGYEQYFGPGTRLTVT.

The V and J genes are TRBV24-1 and TRBJ1-1; D call uncertain. CDR1 KGHDR and CDR2 SFDVKD come from the germline V gene. There are 13 residues in the CDR3. The V and J ends lost 7 bases and 1 base respectively, with 9 bases between them. The CDR3 region has the DNA TGTGCCACCAGGACCACTCAGAACACTGAAGCTTTCTTT. Amino acids: CATRTTQNTEAFF.

This clonotype appeared many times. The chain joins TRBV7-6 to TRBJ2-3, with TRBD1 matching over 8 bases. This CDR3 has 16 residues. CDR1 is SGHVS and CDR2 is FNYEAQ in the germline V gene. V lost 6 bases and J lost 1; bases outside the gene matches: 9. The CDR3 coding sequence is TGTGCCAGCAGTCGTAAACCGGGACAGGGCACAGATACGCAGTATTTT. Protein product: CASSRKPGQGTDTQYF.

This clonotype was detected only a few times. The chain couples TRBV20-1 to TRBJ2-5; 9 bases align to TRBD2. Germline trimming cut 1 base from V and 12 bases from J; bases unmatched to any gene: 15. Germline loops: CDR1 DFQATT, CDR2 SNEGSKA (reference sequence). There are 15 residues in the CDR3. CDR3 sequence reads: CSARGYLAGTQEEYF. CDR3 bases: TGCAGTGCTAGAGGATACCTAGCGGGGACCCAGGAGGAGTACTTC.

This chain links TRBV7-3 with TRBJ2-2; D unclear. V was shortened by 5 bases and J by 0 bases, with 10 bases between the two germline ends. The CDR3 has 15 amino acids. Germline CDR1 SGHTA, CDR2 FQGTGA. CDR3 DNA: TGTGCCAGCAGCCCAGACCGTACGAACACCGGGGAGCTGTTTTTT. This translates into CASSPDRTNTGELFF.

This clonotype was counted between two and nine times. V is TRBV20-1 and J is TRBJ2-1; D gene ambiguous. Trimming shortened V by 3 bases and J by 7 bases, and 10 bases separated the two germline ends. Germline V gene sequence: CDR1 DFQATT, CDR2 SNEGSKA (reference sequence). There are 12 residues in the CDR3. The CDR3 reads CSASRSGNEQFF. DNA for the CDR3: TGCAGTGCTAGCAGGTCAGGTAATGAGCAGTTCTTC.

The chain recombines TRBV12-3 or TRBV12-4 with TRBJ2-5; tentatively, D is TRBD1 or TRBD2 (5 bases each). V was pared by 6 bases and J by 5 bases, with 19 bases between. The CDR3 totals 15 residues. CDR3 protein: CASSPRNSEGETQYF. The CDR3 DNA is TGTGCCAGCAGCCCACGTAACAGTGAGGGGGAGACCCAGTACTTC.

This clonotype was detected ten times or more. The V call is TRBV3-1, the J call TRBJ2-7; D is unresolved. V was cut by 1 base and J by 3 bases, with 7 bases left in between. CDR1 is LGHDT, CDR2 YNNKEL, per germline (reference sequence). The CDR3 runs to 13 residues. The CDR3 sequence is CASSQVEYYEQYF. CDR3 nucleotides: TGTGCCAGCAGCCAAGTCGAATACTACGAGCAGTACTTC.

As concerns this clonotype: A much larger clone lies a single base off, so this may be a read error. The V and J genes are TRBV11-1 and TRBJ1-4; 9 positions match TRBD1. From germline, CDR1 is SGHAT and CDR2 FQDESV (reference sequence). CDR3 length: 19 amino acids. The CDR3 DNA sequence: TGTGCCATCAGCTTAGCCTACGTGAACAGGGGGCATAATAATGAAAAACTGTTTTTT. It specifies CAISLAYVNRGHNNEKLFF.

This clonotype was found many times. The chain recombines TRBV20-1 with TRBJ2-3; D remains ambiguous. CDR1 DFQATT and CDR2 SNEGSKA come from the germline V gene (reference sequence). With 3 bases removed from V and 2 bases from J, the gap between germline ends came to 15 bases. This CDR3 contains 15 residues. The DNA of the CDR3 is TGCAGTGCTAGCCCGGCCATCGCCTTCACAGATACGCAGTATTTT. It codes for CSASPAIAFTDTQYF.

A few counts support this clonotype. The chain links TRBV24-1 to TRBJ2-5; D is ambiguous. CDR3 length: 11 amino acids. The V end lost 9 bases, the J end lost 2 bases, and 6 bases lay between the germline ends. Germline CDR1 reads KGHDR; CDR2 reads SFDVKD. CDR3 bases: TGTGCCACCGTGACACAAGAGACCCAGTACTTC. It is translated as CATVTQETQYF.

This sequence joins TRBV7-9 and TRBJ1-2; no reliable D call. Germline V lookup: CDR1 SEHNR, CDR2 FQNEAQ (reference sequence). V was trimmed by 7 bases and J by 0 bases, leaving 12 bases between them. The CDR3 covers 14 residues. CDR3 protein: CASTFVSANYGYTF. In DNA, the CDR3 is TGTGCCAGCACCTTCGTATCTGCTAACTATGGCTACACCTTC.

This sequence joins TRBV3-1 and TRBJ2-5; D ambiguous. The CDR3 runs to 16 residues. Trimming removed 4 bases from V and 1 base from J, with 16 bases in between. The germline gives CDR1 LGHDT, CDR2 YNNKEL (reference sequence). The CDR3 here is CASSRPTIRLQETQYF. The CDR3 DNA sequence: TGTGCCAGCAGCCGACCGACGATAAGGCTCCAAGAGACCCAGTACTTC.

The chain has TRBV5-1 and TRBJ2-1, with 7 positions matching TRBD2. Trimming removed 4 bases from V and 4 bases from J; junction bases left unmatched: 11. This CDR3 spans 16 amino acids. The V gene's germline CDR1 is SGHRS and CDR2 YFSETQ. The CDR3 DNA follows: TGCGCCAGCAGCCCCGGGGGAGGGAGGCCTTACAATGAGCAGTTCTTC. Its translation: CASSPGGGRPYNEQFF.

This clonotype has a count of ten or more. This sequence joins TRBV29-1 and TRBJ2-7; 9 bases align to TRBD1. There are 13 residues in the CDR3. The V segment lost 5 bases and the J segment 4 bases; nucleotides outside the gene matches: 6. Per the germline V gene, CDR1 is SQVTM and CDR2 is ANQGSEA. The CDR3 coding sequence is TGCAGCGTTCGGACAGGGGAAGGGTACGAGCAGTACTTC. Its protein is CSVRTGEGYEQYF.

The J gene is TRBJ2-1, the V gene TRBV30; D is ambiguous. V lost 0 bases and J lost 9, with 6 bases in between. The CDR3 is 11 amino acids. CDR1 GTSNPN and CDR2 SVGIG come from the germline V gene (reference sequence). CDR3 loop: CAWSVMGEQFF. The CDR3 nucleotides are TGTGCCTGGAGTGTAATGGGTGAGCAGTTCTTC.

The table lists this clonotype with many counts. The V and J genes are TRBV5-5 and TRBJ2-7, with 10 bases aligning to TRBD2. After removal of 6 bases from V and 4 bases from J, the junction contained 4 bases not matched to a gene. The CDR3 covers 13 residues. CDR1 SGHKS and CDR2 YYEKEE come from the germline V gene (reference sequence). CDR3 protein: CASMASGSYEQYF. DNA of the CDR3: TGTGCCAGCATGGCTAGCGGGAGTTACGAGCAGTACTTC.

As to this clonotype: Being one base from a much bigger clone, this may be a read error. This rearrangement joins TRBV5-1 to TRBJ2-2; the D gene is possibly TRBD2 (6 bases). This CDR3 region has 18 residues. In germline, CDR1 is SGHRS, CDR2 YFSETQ. The CDR3 DNA follows: TGCGCCAGCAGCTTCAAATCCACGGGAGTGGTAAACACCGGGGAGCTGTCTTTT. Translation: CASSFKSTGVVNTGELSF.

At least ten counts were recorded for this clonotype. The V and J genes are TRBV3-1 and TRBJ2-1; no definite D call. Trimming removed 0 bases from V and 8 bases from J, with 2 bases in between. The CDR3 is made up of 11 amino acids. CDR1 and CDR2 from the germline V gene are LGHDT and YNNKEL (reference sequence). CDR3 DNA sequence: TGTGCCAGCAGCCAAGAACATGAGCAGTTCTTC. This sequence encodes CASSQEHEQFF.

There are a few counts of this clonotype. The chain carries TRBV12-3 or TRBV12-4 and TRBJ1-2, with D uncertain. The CDR3 sequence is 12 residues long. The V and J ends lost 4 bases and 8 bases respectively, with 11 bases between them. The CDR3: CASSSTATGYTF. The CDR3 coding sequence is TGTGCCAGCAGTTCGACGGCAACCGGCTACACCTTC.

This clonotype was observed at least ten times. This chain uses TRBV4-1 with TRBJ2-7; D remains unclear. Germline V gene lookup returns CDR1 MGHRA and CDR2 YSYEKL. The CDR3 extends over 13 amino acids. The V and J ends lost 0 bases and 3 bases respectively, with 6 bases between them. The CDR3 region is CASSQEMDYEQYF. The CDR3 DNA is TGCGCCAGCAGCCAAGAAATGGACTACGAGCAGTACTTC.

This clonotype was counted a single time. This sequence may be a read error, since a much larger clone differs from it by one base. The chain links TRBV5-1 to TRBJ2-2; a weak D match, TRBD2 (5 bases). This CDR3 region has 15 residues. Germline V gene lookup returns CDR1 SGHRS and CDR2 YFSETQ. DNA of the CDR3: TGCGCCAGCAGCTTAGTAGACACAAACACCGGGGAGCCGTTTTTT. It is translated as CASSLVDTNTGEPFF.

This clonotype was observed many times. The chain carries TRBV20-1 and TRBJ2-7; the D gene could be TRBD1 or TRBD2 (5 bases each). Germline assignment: CDR1 DFQATT and CDR2 SNEGSKA (reference sequence). The CDR3 covers 15 residues. The germline V and J ends were trimmed by 0 bases and 1 base, with 13 bases remaining between them. In DNA form, the CDR3 reads TGCAGTGCTAGAGAGTTGGGGGTTAAGTCCTACGAGCAGTACTTC. Protein sequence: CSARELGVKSYEQYF.

A single count supports this clonotype. With a much larger clone just one base away, this may be a read error. The chain has TRBV3-1 and TRBJ2-3; TRBD2 matches at 10 bases. This CDR3 is built from 19 residues. CDR1 LGHDT and CDR2 YNNKEL come from the germline V gene (reference sequence). In nucleotides, the CDR3 is TGTGCCTGCAGCCCCCCTAGCGGGAGTCCACTACAGATGGCAGATACGCAGTATTTT. Translation gives CACSPPSGSPLQMADTQYF.

A few counts support this clonotype. The V call is TRBV20-1, the J call TRBJ2-7, with TRBD2 matching over 10 bases. The CDR3 covers 15 residues. Germline-derived CDR1 and CDR2 are DFQATT and SNEGSKA (reference sequence). The trim removed 5 bases at V and 3 bases at J, leaving 10 bases unmatched. CDR3 coding DNA: TGCAGTGCTCGGCATCTAGCGGGAGAAAGCTACGAGCAGTACTTC. This codes for CSARHLAGESYEQYF.

Concerning this clonotype itself: One end of the junction is discordant with germline, which a read error may explain. V is TRBV5-1 and J is TRBJ2-4, with D uncertain. This CDR3 has 15 amino acids. Germline CDR1 reads SGHRS; CDR2 reads YFSETQ. The CDR3 DNA reads as TGCGCCAGCAGCGCGCCAGTTGGGCCCGAAAACATTCAATACTTC. It encodes CASSAPVGPENIQYF.

This clonotype has more than one count but fewer than ten. The chain carries TRBV11-2 and TRBJ2-1; 7 bases are a match to TRBD2. Trimming took 5 bases from V and 15 from J; bases not matched to a gene: 13. The germline gives CDR1 SGHAT, CDR2 FQNNGV. CDR3 length equals 13 residues. CDR3 amino acids: CASSPRPGRNSFF. As DNA, the CDR3 is TGTGCCAGCAGCCCCCGTCCCGGGAGGAATTCGTTCTTC.

On this clonotype: A read error may produce the germline difference seen at one junction end. The chain employs TRBV20-1 and TRBJ2-5; no clear D. This CDR3 spans 12 amino acids. Germline values: CDR1 DFQATT, CDR2 SNEGSKA (reference sequence). CDR3 coding DNA: TGCAGTGCCGCGGCCGAACAAGAGACCCAGTCCTTC. It codes for CSAAAEQETQSF.

This clonotype was seen at least ten times. The J gene is TRBJ2-2, the V gene TRBV15, with D hard to call. With 4 bases removed from V and 3 bases from J, the gap between germline ends came to 9 bases. This CDR3 spans 14 amino acids. Germline CDR1 and CDR2: LNHNV and YYDKDF (reference sequence). The CDR3 loop is CATSNNRDTGELFF. The CDR3 nucleotides read TGTGCCACCAGCAACAACAGAGACACCGGGGAGCTGTTTTTT.